Each of the 2 T cell receptor beta chains below was sequenced from the same sample in a study of OX40 agonist ivuxolimab in advanced cancers. The assay was immunoSEQ multiplex PCR, and TCRdb's table has in-frame clones only and misses some. The sample lists over 100,000 clones; around 87% were seen once. The starting material was CD4+ or CD8+ T cells sorted from blood, obtained in a trial of the OX40 agonist ivuxolimab. The receptor source for this set is an adult with an advanced solid tumor such as melanoma, head and neck, liver or kidney cancer.

Note on this clone: Other DNA sequences in this specimen translate into the identical CDR3. The rearrangement uses TRBV6-5 and TRBJ1-2, with D unresolved. This CDR3 contains 12 residues. The V gene's germline CDR1 is MNHEY and CDR2 SVGAGI. V was pared by 2 bases and J by 8 bases, with 9 bases between. CDR3 nucleotide sequence: TGTGCCAGCAGTTACCCTCAAGGAGGCTACACCTTC. Its translation: CASSYPQGGYTF.

J is TRBJ2-5 and V is TRBV7-2, with 12 bases matching TRBD2. With V trimmed by 3 bases and J by 3 bases, 8 bases remained unmatched. CDR3 length: 17 amino acids. Germline V gives CDR1 SGHTA, CDR2 FQGNSA. CDR3 bases: TGTGCCAGCAGCTTTGGCCTCGGACTAGCGGGAAAAGAGACCCAGTACTTC. It yields the protein CASSFGLGLAGKETQYF.